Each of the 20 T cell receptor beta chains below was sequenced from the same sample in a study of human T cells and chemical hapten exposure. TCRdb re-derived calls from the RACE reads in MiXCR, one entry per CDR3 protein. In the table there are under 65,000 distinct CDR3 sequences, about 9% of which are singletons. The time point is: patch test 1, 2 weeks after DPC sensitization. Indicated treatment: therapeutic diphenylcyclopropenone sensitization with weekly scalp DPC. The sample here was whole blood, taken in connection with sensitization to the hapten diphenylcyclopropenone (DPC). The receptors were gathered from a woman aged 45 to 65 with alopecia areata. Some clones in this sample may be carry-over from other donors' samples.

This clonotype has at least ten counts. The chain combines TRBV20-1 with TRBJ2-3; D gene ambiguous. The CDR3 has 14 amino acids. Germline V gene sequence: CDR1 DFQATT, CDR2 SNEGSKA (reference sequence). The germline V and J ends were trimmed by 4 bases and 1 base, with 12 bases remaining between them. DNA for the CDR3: TGCAGTGCTACCAGACCCGGAGGCACAGATACGCAGTATTTT. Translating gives CSATRPGGTDTQYF.

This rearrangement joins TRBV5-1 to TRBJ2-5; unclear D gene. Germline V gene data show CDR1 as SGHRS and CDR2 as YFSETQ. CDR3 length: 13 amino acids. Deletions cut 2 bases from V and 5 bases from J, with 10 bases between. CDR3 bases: TGCGCCAGCAGCTTTTCTGGGGATGAGACCCAGTACTTC. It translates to CASSFSGDETQYF.

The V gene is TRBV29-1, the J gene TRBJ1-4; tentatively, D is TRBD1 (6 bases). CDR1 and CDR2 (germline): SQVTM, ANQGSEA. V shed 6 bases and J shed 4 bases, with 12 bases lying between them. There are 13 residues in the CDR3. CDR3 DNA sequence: TGCAGCGTCCCAGGACAGAATAATGAAAAACTGTTTTTT. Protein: CSVPGQNNEKLFF.

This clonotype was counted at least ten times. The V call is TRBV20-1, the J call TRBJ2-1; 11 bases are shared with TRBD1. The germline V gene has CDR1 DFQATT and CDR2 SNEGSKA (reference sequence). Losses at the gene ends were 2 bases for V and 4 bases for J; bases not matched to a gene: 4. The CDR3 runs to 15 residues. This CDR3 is CSARTGTGGYNEQFF. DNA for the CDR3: TGCAGTGCTAGAACAGGGACAGGGGGATACAATGAGCAGTTCTTC.

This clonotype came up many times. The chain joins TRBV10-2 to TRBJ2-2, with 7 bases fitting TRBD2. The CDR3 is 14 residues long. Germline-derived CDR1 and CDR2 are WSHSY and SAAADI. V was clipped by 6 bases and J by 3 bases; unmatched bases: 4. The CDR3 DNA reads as TGCGCCAGCAGGGGGGGGAGTTACACCGGGGAGCTGTTTTTT. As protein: CASRGGSYTGELFF.

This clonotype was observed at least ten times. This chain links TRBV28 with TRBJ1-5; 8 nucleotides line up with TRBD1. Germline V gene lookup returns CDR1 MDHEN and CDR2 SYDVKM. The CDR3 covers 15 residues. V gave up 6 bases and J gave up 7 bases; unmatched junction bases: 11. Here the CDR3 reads CASRTRRQGFQPQHF. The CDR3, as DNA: TGTGCCAGCAGGACTCGAAGACAGGGGTTCCAGCCCCAGCATTTT.

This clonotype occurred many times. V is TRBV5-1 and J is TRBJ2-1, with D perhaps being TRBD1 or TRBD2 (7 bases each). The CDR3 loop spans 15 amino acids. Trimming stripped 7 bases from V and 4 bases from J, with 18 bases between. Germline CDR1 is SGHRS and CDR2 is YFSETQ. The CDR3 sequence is CASRPGGEPYNEQFF. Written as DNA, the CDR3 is TGCGCCAGCCGGCCAGGGGGGGAGCCATACAATGAGCAGTTCTTC.

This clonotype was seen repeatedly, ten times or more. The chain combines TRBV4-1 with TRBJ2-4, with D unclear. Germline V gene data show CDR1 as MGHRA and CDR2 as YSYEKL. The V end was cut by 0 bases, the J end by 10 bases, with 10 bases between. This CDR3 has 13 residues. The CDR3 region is CASSQELTVIQYF. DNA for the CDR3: TGCGCCAGCAGCCAAGAATTAACCGTAATTCAGTACTTC.

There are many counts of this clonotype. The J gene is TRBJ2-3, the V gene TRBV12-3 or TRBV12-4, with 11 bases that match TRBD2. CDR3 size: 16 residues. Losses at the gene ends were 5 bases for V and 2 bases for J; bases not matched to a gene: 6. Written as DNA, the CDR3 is TGTGCCAGCAGTCTAGGACTAGCGGGCCCCACAGATACGCAGTATTTT. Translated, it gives CASSLGLAGPTDTQYF.

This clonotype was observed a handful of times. CDR3 nucleotide sequence: TGCAGTGCTAGAGCTGGGGGCTACGAGCAGTACTTC. Translation: CSARAGGYEQYF. The chain employs TRBV20-1 and TRBJ2-7; either TRBD1 or TRBD2 may fit D (5 bases each). Germline V gene lookup returns CDR1 DFQATT and CDR2 SNEGSKA (reference sequence). Trimming shortened V by 1 base and J by 3 bases, and 7 bases separated the two germline ends. There are 12 residues in the CDR3.

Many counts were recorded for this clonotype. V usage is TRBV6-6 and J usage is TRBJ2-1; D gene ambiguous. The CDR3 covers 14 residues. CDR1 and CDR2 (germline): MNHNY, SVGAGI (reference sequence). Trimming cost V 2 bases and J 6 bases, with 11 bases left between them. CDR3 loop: CASSYPRASNEQFF. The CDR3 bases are TGTGCCAGCAGTTACCCAAGGGCAAGCAATGAGCAGTTCTTC.

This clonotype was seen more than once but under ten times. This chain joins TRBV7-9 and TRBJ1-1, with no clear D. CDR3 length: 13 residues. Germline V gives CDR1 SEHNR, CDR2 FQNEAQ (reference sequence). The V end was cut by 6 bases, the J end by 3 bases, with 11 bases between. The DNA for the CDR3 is TGTGCCAGCAGATACCCTGAATACACTGAAGCTTTCTTT. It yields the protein CASRYPEYTEAFF.

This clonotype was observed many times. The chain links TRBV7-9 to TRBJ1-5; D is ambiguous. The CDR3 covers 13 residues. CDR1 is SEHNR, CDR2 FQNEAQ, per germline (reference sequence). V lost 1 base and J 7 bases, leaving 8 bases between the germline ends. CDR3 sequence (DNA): TGTGCCAGCAGCTTAGAAAGTCTCCAGCCCCAGCATTTT. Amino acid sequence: CASSLESLQPQHF.

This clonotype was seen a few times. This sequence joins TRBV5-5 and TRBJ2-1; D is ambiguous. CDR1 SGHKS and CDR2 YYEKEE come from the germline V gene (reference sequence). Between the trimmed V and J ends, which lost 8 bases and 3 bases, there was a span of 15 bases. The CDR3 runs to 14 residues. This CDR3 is CASLQPSIYNEQFF. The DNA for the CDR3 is TGTGCCAGTTTGCAACCCTCGATCTACAATGAGCAGTTCTTC.

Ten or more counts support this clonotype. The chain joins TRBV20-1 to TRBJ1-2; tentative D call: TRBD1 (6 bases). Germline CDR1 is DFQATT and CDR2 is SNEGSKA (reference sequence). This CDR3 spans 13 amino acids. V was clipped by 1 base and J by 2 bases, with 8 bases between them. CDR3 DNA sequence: TGCAGTGCTAGAGTAGGGGGAAACTATGGCTACACCTTC. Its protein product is CSARVGGNYGYTF.

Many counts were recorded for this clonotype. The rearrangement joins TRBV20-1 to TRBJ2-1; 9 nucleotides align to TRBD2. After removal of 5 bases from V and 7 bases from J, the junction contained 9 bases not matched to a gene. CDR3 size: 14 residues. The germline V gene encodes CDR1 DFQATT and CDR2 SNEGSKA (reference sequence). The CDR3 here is CSAYPAGGKNEQFF. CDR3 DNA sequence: TGCAGTGCTTACCCAGCGGGAGGCAAGAATGAGCAGTTCTTC.

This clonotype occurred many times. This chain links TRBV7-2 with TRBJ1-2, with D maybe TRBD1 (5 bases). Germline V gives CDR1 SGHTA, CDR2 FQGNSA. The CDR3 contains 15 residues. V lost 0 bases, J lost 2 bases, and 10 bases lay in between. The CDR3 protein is CASSLAGAANYGYTF. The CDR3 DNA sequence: TGTGCCAGCAGCTTAGCAGGGGCAGCCAACTATGGCTACACCTTC. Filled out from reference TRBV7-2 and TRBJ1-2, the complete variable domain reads GAGVSQSPSNKVTEKGKDVELRCDPISGHTALYWYRQSLGQGLEFLIYFQGNSAPDKSGLPSDRFSAERTGGSVSTLTIQRTQQEDSAVYLCASSLAGAANYGYTFGSGTRLTVV.

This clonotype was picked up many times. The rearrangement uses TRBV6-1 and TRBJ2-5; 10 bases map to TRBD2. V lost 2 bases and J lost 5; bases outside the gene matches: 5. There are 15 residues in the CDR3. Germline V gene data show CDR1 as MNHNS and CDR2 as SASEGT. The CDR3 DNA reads TGTGCCAGCAGTGAATTGGGACTAGCGAGGGAGACCCAGTACTTC. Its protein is CASSELGLARETQYF.

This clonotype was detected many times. The CDR3 here is CASSYLSGTNTGELFF. The CDR3 DNA reads TGTGCCAGCAGTTACCTAAGCGGAACGAACACCGGGGAGCTGTTTTTT. The rearrangement links TRBV6-2 or TRBV6-3 to TRBJ2-2; D is perhaps TRBD2 (5 bases). V lost 2 bases and J lost 0, with 10 bases in between. This CDR3 is built from 16 residues. Germline loops: CDR1 MNHEY, CDR2 SVGEGT.

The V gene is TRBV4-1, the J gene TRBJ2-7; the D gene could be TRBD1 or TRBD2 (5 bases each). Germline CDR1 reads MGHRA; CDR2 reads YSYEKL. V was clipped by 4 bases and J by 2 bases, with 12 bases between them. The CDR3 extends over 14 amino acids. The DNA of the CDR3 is TGCGCCAGCAGCCCGGGGACCTTAGCCTACGAGCAGTACTTC. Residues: CASSPGTLAYEQYF.